The 28 T cell receptor beta chains in this list originate from one sample, sequenced in a study of cytomegalovirus exposure and HLA in healthy donors. TCRdb's table, derived via immunoSEQ multiplex PCR, lists solely in-frame clones and lacks some. Of about 400,000 clones listed, 86% are singletons. Sequenced sample: PBMCs. All receptors derive from a woman between 18 and 30 years old in good health and CMV-seronegative.

This CDR3 reads CASSPGLTNTGELFF. CDR3 sequence (DNA): TGTGCCAGCAGCCCGGGACTAACCAACACCGGGGAGCTGTTTTTT. This chain connects TRBV2 to TRBJ2-2; 7 bases match TRBD2. The CDR3 sequence is 15 residues long. Germline V lookup: CDR1 SNHLY, CDR2 FYNNEI. V lost 6 bases and J lost 2; bases outside the gene matches: 6.

In its sample, this clone was seen once. The V and J genes are TRBV30 and TRBJ2-1, with TRBD2 matching over 16 bases. With V trimmed by 2 bases and J by 14 bases, 3 bases remained unmatched. This CDR3 is built from 13 residues. Germline lookup yields CDR1 GTSNPN and CDR2 SVGIG (reference sequence). As DNA, the CDR3 is TGTGCCTGGAGTCCCGGGACTAGCGGGGGGGAGTTCTTC. This encodes CAWSPGTSGGEFF.

The chain combines TRBV5-8 with TRBJ2-2; possible D gene TRBD2, 6 bases. CDR3 length: 18 residues. The V gene lost 4 bases and the J gene lost 4 bases, with 23 bases spanning the gap. Looked up from germline, CDR1 is SGHTS and CDR2 is YDEGEE. CDR3 in DNA: TGTGCCAGCAGCCCGGAACTTAATCTAGCGTCTCCCACCGGGGAGCTGTTTTTT. Translating gives CASSPELNLASPTGELFF.

This clone was detected only a few times. The chain is built from TRBV6-5 and TRBJ1-6; perhaps TRBD1 as D (6 bases). This CDR3 has 15 amino acids. V dropped 4 bases and J dropped 7 bases, with 14 bases sitting between them. Germline CDR1 reads MNHEY; CDR2 reads SVGAGI. The CDR3 is CASSSLTGANSPLHF. The CDR3 DNA follows: TGTGCCAGCAGTTCCCTGACAGGTGCCAATTCACCCCTCCACTTT.

V gene TRBV5-1 combines with J gene TRBJ2-3; 9 positions match TRBD1. Germline loops: CDR1 SGHRS, CDR2 YFSETQ. J gave up 6 bases and V 0 bases, and 8 bases lay outside the gene matches. CDR3 size: 16 residues. The CDR3 loop reads CASSLGDRVDRDTQYF. The CDR3 DNA sequence: TGCGCCAGCAGCTTGGGGGACAGGGTCGACAGGGATACGCAGTATTTT.

This clone was found a few times. This chain joins TRBV7-9 and TRBJ2-7; maybe TRBD2 (5 bases). Trimming took off 5 bases at V and 0 bases at J, with 11 bases between the two ends. CDR1 and CDR2 (germline): SEHNR, FQNEAQ (reference sequence). The CDR3 has 14 residues. Here the CDR3 DNA reads TGTGCCAGCAGCCCGGGGTTCAGCTCCTACGAGCAGTACTTC. This sequence encodes CASSPGFSSYEQYF.

The chain links TRBV6-5 to TRBJ1-2; a weak D match, TRBD1 (5 bases). With 7 bases removed from V and 4 bases from J, the gap between germline ends came to 10 bases. The CDR3 is made up of 12 amino acids. CDR1 MNHEY and CDR2 SVGAGI come from the germline V gene. In nucleotides, the CDR3 is TGTGCCAGCACAGGGTCCCCCTATGGCTACACCTTC. It encodes CASTGSPYGYTF.

This chain uses TRBV2 with TRBJ2-1; TRBD2 might be the D (6 bases). Germline CDR1 and CDR2: SNHLY and FYNNEI. V lost 3 bases to trimming and J lost 6 bases, with 12 bases between them. This CDR3 is built from 14 residues. CDR3 loop: CASSERTSSNEQFF. CDR3 DNA: TGTGCCAGCAGTGAGCGAACTAGCAGCAATGAGCAGTTCTTC.

The V call is TRBV6-6, the J call TRBJ2-7; D perhaps matches TRBD1 (5 bases). The ends were cut back, 0 bases at V and 5 bases at J, with 11 bases in the middle. Germline-derived CDR1 and CDR2 are MNHNY and SVGAGI (reference sequence). CDR3 length equals 14 residues. Here the CDR3 reads CASSYSNRLDEQYF. The CDR3 DNA reads TGTGCCAGCAGTTACTCGAACAGGCTCGACGAGCAGTACTTC.

This clone was seen only once. This chain links TRBV5-1 with TRBJ1-1; 8 positions match TRBD1. Germline-derived CDR1 and CDR2 are SGHRS and YFSETQ. V dropped 5 bases and J dropped 4; count of bases not matched to a gene: 7. The CDR3 contains 14 residues. CDR3 nucleotide sequence: TGCGCCAGCAGAGACCGGGACAGGCCCACTGAAGCTTTCTTT. Translating gives CASRDRDRPTEAFF.

The rearrangement joins TRBV6-4 to TRBJ2-7; 7 nucleotides line up with TRBD1. The V gene's germline CDR1 is MRHNA and CDR2 SNTAGT. J lost 7 bases, V lost 7 bases, and 13 bases had no gene match. This CDR3 contains 14 residues. Here the CDR3 DNA reads TGTGCCAGCACTTCTAGGACAGGAGTGTGTGAGCAGTACTTC. Translated, it gives CASTSRTGVCEQYF.

This rearrangement joins TRBV4-1 to TRBJ2-3, with TRBD2 matching 8 bases. Germline CDR1 MGHRA, CDR2 YSYEKL. The CDR3 is 18 residues long. V shed 1 base, J shed 2 bases, and the junction held 11 bases outside the gene matches. The chain's CDR3 is CASSQAPTSGGFTDTQYF. In nucleotides, the CDR3 is TGCGCCAGCAGCCAAGCCCCCACTAGCGGTGGGTTCACAGATACGCAGTATTTT.

The J gene is TRBJ2-5, the V gene TRBV9; tentatively, D is TRBD2 (6 bases). The CDR3 extends over 14 amino acids. Germline V gives CDR1 SGDLS, CDR2 YYNGEE. The V end was cut by 2 bases, the J end by 1 base, with 9 bases between. CDR3: CASSVSGTQETQYF. CDR3 nucleotide sequence: TGTGCCAGCAGCGTTAGCGGAACCCAAGAGACCCAGTACTTC. The full variable domain, rest sourced from reference TRBV9 and TRBJ2-5, is DSGVTQTPKHLITATGQRVTLRCSPRSGDLSVYWYQQSLDQGLQFLIQYYNGEERAKGNILERFSAQQFPDLHSELNLSSLELGDSALYFCASSVSGTQETQYFGPGTRLLVL.

The CDR3 coding sequence is TGTGCCAGCAGTCTCTCGACTAGCGGGGGGGAAGATACGCAGTATTTT. Encoded protein: CASSLSTSGGEDTQYF. The rearrangement links TRBV6-4 to TRBJ2-3; 14 bases match TRBD2. V shed 5 bases, J shed 5 bases, and the junction held 6 bases outside the gene matches. Per germline, CDR1 MRHNA and CDR2 SNTAGT. The CDR3 length is 16 residues.

The sample holds one count of this clone. The chain recombines TRBV27 with TRBJ2-6; D is unclear. From germline, CDR1 is MNHEY and CDR2 SMNVEV (reference sequence). The V end was cut by 5 bases, the J end by 1 base, with 15 bases between. This CDR3 comprises 17 residues. The CDR3: CASSPLLGVSGANVLTF. CDR3 DNA sequence: TGTGCCAGCAGTCCCTTATTGGGCGTATCTGGGGCCAACGTCCTGACTTTC.

The chain has TRBV5-1 and TRBJ2-7, with 15 positions matching TRBD2. Looked up from germline, CDR1 is SGHRS and CDR2 is YFSETQ. CDR3 length equals 17 residues. V gave up 6 bases and J gave up 0 bases; unmatched junction bases: 7. This chain's CDR3 is CASIGTSGRPPSYEQYF. The CDR3 nucleotides are TGCGCCAGCATAGGGACTAGCGGGAGGCCCCCCTCCTACGAGCAGTACTTC. The full variable domain, completed using reference TRBV5-1 and TRBJ2-7, is KAGVTQTPRYLIKTRGQQVTLSCSPISGHRSVSWYQQTPGQGLQFLFEYFSETQRNKGNFPGRFSGRQFSNSRSEMNVSTLELGDSALYLCASIGTSGRPPSYEQYFGPGTRLTVT.

The chain combines TRBV5-8 with TRBJ2-5; 7 positions match TRBD2. J gave up 4 bases and V 0 bases, and 12 bases lay outside the gene matches. This CDR3 has 17 amino acids. The V gene's germline CDR1 is SGHTS and CDR2 YDEGEE. The CDR3: CASSLATGGRPVETQYF. The CDR3 DNA follows: TGTGCCAGCAGCTTGGCCACGGGCGGGAGACCGGTAGAGACCCAGTACTTC.

V and J are TRBV19 and TRBJ2-3; D unclear. V was cut by 11 bases and J by 0 bases, with 9 bases left in between. This CDR3 region has 12 residues. Germline V CDR1 and CDR2: LNHDA, SQIVND (reference sequence). Written as DNA, the CDR3 is TGTGCCGTGGGCCCTAGCACAGATACGCAGTATTTT. Translated: CAVGPSTDTQYF. The whole variable domain, filled in from reference TRBV19 and TRBJ2-3, reads DGGITQSPKYLFRKEGQNVTLSCEQNLNHDAMYWYRQDPGQGLRLIYYSQIVNDFQKGDIAEGYSVSREKKESFPLTVTSAQKNPTAFYLCAVGPSTDTQYFGPGTRLTVL.

The rearrangement links TRBV9 to TRBJ1-1; maybe TRBD1 (5 bases). V shed 0 bases and J shed 8 bases, with 14 bases lying between them. Germline CDR1 SGDLS, CDR2 YYNGEE. This CDR3 contains 14 residues. CDR3 DNA sequence: TGTGCCAGCAGCGTAGTGGGGCAGGGCTCCGAAGCTTTCTTT. Translating gives CASSVVGQGSEAFF.

The chain has TRBV29-1 and TRBJ2-7, with D hard to call. The CDR3 totals 14 residues. The germline V gene encodes CDR1 SQVTM and CDR2 ANQGSEA. Deletions cut 5 bases from V and 7 bases from J, with 21 bases between. The CDR3 DNA follows: TGCAGCGTTTTGATCGCGAGAGGCCCACTGGAGCAGTACTTC. Protein product: CSVLIARGPLEQYF.

In its sample, this clone was seen many times. V usage is TRBV6-1 and J usage is TRBJ1-4; TRBD1 agrees at 7 bases. CDR1 and CDR2 (germline): MNHNS, SASEGT. CDR3 length equals 15 residues. V lost 7 bases to trimming and J lost 5 bases; unmatched junction nucleotides: 10. The CDR3 region is CASTRIWTGNEKLFF. The DNA of the CDR3 is TGTGCCAGCACTAGGATTTGGACAGGCAATGAAAAACTGTTTTTT.

The chain links TRBV10-2 to TRBJ2-2, with 9 nucleotides matching TRBD2. With 7 bases clipped from V and 0 bases from J, the junction kept 6 bases outside the gene matches. The germline V gene has CDR1 WSHSY and CDR2 SAAADI. This CDR3 contains 16 residues. The CDR3, as DNA: TGCGCCAGCACAGGGCTAGCGGGGACGAACACCGGGGAGCTGTTTTTT. Protein sequence: CASTGLAGTNTGELFF.

The chain carries TRBV11-2 and TRBJ2-5; D is perhaps TRBD1 (5 bases). V was clipped by 10 bases and J by 1 base, with 13 bases between them. There are 13 residues in the CDR3. From germline, CDR1 is SGHAT and CDR2 FQNNGV. The CDR3 reads CATSRQGQETQYF. In DNA, the CDR3 is TGTGCCACCTCCCGGCAGGGCCAAGAGACCCAGTACTTC.

V usage is TRBV30 and J usage is TRBJ2-3, with 13 bases matching TRBD2. The CDR3 consists of 17 residues. With V trimmed by 2 bases and J by 8 bases, 13 bases remained unmatched. Per germline, CDR1 GTSNPN and CDR2 SVGIG (reference sequence). The DNA of the CDR3 is TGTGCCTGGAGTAACCCCGTACTAGCGGGGGGGAGTCTTACGCAGTATTTT. Protein: CAWSNPVLAGGSLTQYF.

The V and J genes are TRBV29-1 and TRBJ2-2; D perhaps matches TRBD1 (6 bases). Trimming took off 4 bases at V and 5 bases at J, with 14 bases between the two ends. The CDR3 runs to 14 residues. Germline loops: CDR1 SQVTM, CDR2 ANQGSEA. Written as DNA, the CDR3 is TGCAGCGTTGCGCGCGGACAGTTGACCGGGGAGCTGTTTTTT. Translated, it gives CSVARGQLTGELFF.

Remarks on this clone: This same CDR3 is encoded by further DNA sequences in the sample. The J gene is TRBJ2-7, the V gene TRBV6-1, with 10 bases matching TRBD1. V shed 3 bases and J 0 bases; nucleotides not matched to a gene: 2. CDR1 is MNHNS and CDR2 is SASEGT in the germline V gene. The CDR3 totals 15 residues. In DNA form, the CDR3 reads TGTGCCAGCAGTGAGGGACAGGGGCCCTCCTACGAGCAGTACTTC. This gives the protein CASSEGQGPSYEQYF.

This clone was picked up a small number of times. The chain joins TRBV7-6 to TRBJ2-7; 8 bases are shared with TRBD2. V was pared by 3 bases and J by 0 bases, with 4 bases of the junction left unmatched. Germline V gene data show CDR1 as SGHVS and CDR2 as FNYEAQ. This CDR3 has 15 amino acids. CDR3 bases: TGTGCCAGCAGCTTGACTAGCGAGAACTCCTACGAGCAGTACTTC. It yields the protein CASSLTSENSYEQYF.

This rearrangement joins TRBV30 to TRBJ2-6; D unclear. CDR1 GTSNPN and CDR2 SVGIG come from the germline V gene (reference sequence). V lost 4 bases and J 2 bases, leaving 3 bases between the germline ends. The CDR3 length is 12 residues. This chain's CDR3 is CAWTAGANVLTF. The CDR3 DNA follows: TGTGCCTGGACAGCTGGGGCCAACGTCCTGACTTTC. Combining the CDR3 with reference TRBV30 and TRBJ2-6 gives the whole variable domain SQTIHQWPATLVQPVGSPLSLECTVEGTSNPNLYWYRQAAGRGLQLLFYSVGIGQISSEVPQNLSASRPQDRQFILSSKKLLLSDSGFYLCAWTAGANVLTFGAGSRLTVL.